What follows are 18 T cell receptor beta chains derived from one specimen sequenced in a study of blood T cell repertoires in COVID-19. The data were produced by immunoSEQ multiplex PCR, yet TCRdb's version contains in-frame clones alone and is incomplete. Of about 250,000 clones detected, 82% appear once; the ten largest clones hold 4% to 6%. Sample: peripheral blood. These receptors all come from an elderly woman with active or convalescent COVID-19.

V and J are TRBV10-3 and TRBJ1-2; 7 bases line up with TRBD1. CDR3 length: 14 amino acids. From germline, CDR1 is ENHRY and CDR2 SYGVKD. After removal of 4 bases from V and 4 bases from J, the junction contained 6 bases not matched to a gene. The CDR3 nucleotides read TGTGCCATCAGTGTATCAGGGGGGAGCTATGGCTACACCTTC. Protein sequence: CAISVSGGSYGYTF.

The J gene is TRBJ2-5, the V gene TRBV29-1; D gene uncertain. V was clipped by 6 bases and J by 2 bases, with 16 bases between them. This CDR3 comprises 14 residues. Germline V gene data show CDR1 as SQVTM and CDR2 as ANQGSEA. CDR3 coding DNA: TGCAGCGTCCCCTCGATGCCAGTGCAAGAGACCCAGTACTTC. Its translation: CSVPSMPVQETQYF.

The chain joins TRBV28 to TRBJ2-3; 10 bases line up with TRBD2. The V segment lost 8 bases and the J segment 4 bases; nucleotides outside the gene matches: 6. This CDR3 has 14 residues. The germline V gene encodes CDR1 MDHEN and CDR2 SYDVKM. The CDR3 DNA sequence: TGTGCCAGCTCGCTAGCGGGAGATGCAGATACGCAGTATTTT. Protein sequence: CASSLAGDADTQYF.

This chain connects TRBV7-8 to TRBJ2-7; D gene unclear. There are 11 residues in the CDR3. The V end lost 5 bases, the J end lost 2 bases, and 4 bases lay between the germline ends. The germline gives CDR1 SGHVS, CDR2 FQNEAQ. The CDR3 nucleotides read TGTGCCAGCAGCATCACCTACGAGCAGTACTTC. As protein: CASSITYEQYF.

The chain links TRBV30 to TRBJ1-2; D is unresolved. The CDR3 has 15 residues. CDR1 GTSNPN and CDR2 SVGIG come from the germline V gene (reference sequence). V shed 0 bases and J shed 2 bases, with 13 bases lying between them. CDR3 sequence: CAWSVLGQINYGYTF. The CDR3 DNA is TGTGCCTGGAGTGTACTAGGGCAGATAAACTATGGCTACACCTTC. Full variable domain (remainder filled in from reference TRBV30 and TRBJ1-2): SQTIHQWPATLVQPVGSPLSLECTVEGTSNPNLYWYRQAAGRGLQLLFYSVGIGQISSEVPQNLSASRPQDRQFILSSKKLLLSDSGFYLCAWSVLGQINYGYTFGSGTRLTVV.

The rearrangement joins TRBV2 to TRBJ1-5; TRBD1 is a possible D gene (5 bases). This CDR3 is built from 12 residues. Germline V gives CDR1 SNHLY, CDR2 FYNNEI. Trimming took off 6 bases at V and 4 bases at J, with 7 bases between the two ends. As DNA, the CDR3 is TGTGCCAGCAGCGACAGTAATCAGCCCCAGCATTTT. Protein sequence: CASSDSNQPQHF.

This chain uses TRBV25-1 with TRBJ2-1; TRBD1 matches 8 bases. V shed 1 base, J shed 0 bases, and the junction held 8 bases outside the gene matches. The germline V gene encodes CDR1 MGHDK and CDR2 SYGVNS. This CDR3 is built from 18 residues. DNA for the CDR3: TGTGCCAGCAGTGAATCGTACAGGGGGGTTAGCTCCTACAATGAGCAGTTCTTC. Translated, it gives CASSESYRGVSSYNEQFF. Filled out from reference TRBV25-1 and TRBJ2-1, the complete variable domain reads EADIYQTPRYLVIGTGKKITLECSQTMGHDKMYWYQQDPGMELHLIHYSYGVNSTEKGDLSSESTVSRIRTEHFPLTLESARPSHTSQYLCASSESYRGVSSYNEQFFGPGTRLTVL.

This chain connects TRBV7-2 to TRBJ1-5; TRBD1 aligns across 9 bases. CDR3 size: 14 residues. Germline CDR1 reads SGHTA; CDR2 reads FQGNSA. Trimming cost V 5 bases and J 5 bases; bases outside gene matches: 4. The CDR3 DNA reads TGTGCCAGCAGCCCGGGACAGGGTGATCAGCCCCAGCATTTT. Protein sequence: CASSPGQGDQPQHF.

The chain combines TRBV15 with TRBJ2-1; 9 bases agree with TRBD1. The CDR3 extends over 15 amino acids. CDR1 LNHNV and CDR2 YYDKDF come from the germline V gene (reference sequence). J was trimmed by 2 bases and V by 5 bases; bases with no gene match: 4. The CDR3 nucleotides read TGTGCCACCAGCCCGGGACAGGGAACCTACAATGAGCAGTTCTTC. Translated: CATSPGQGTYNEQFF.

Here the CDR3 DNA reads TGTGCCAGCAGTGCTCTAACTACAGGGTCTCTAGGCTACACCTTC. Protein product: CASSALTTGSLGYTF. The chain recombines TRBV25-1 with TRBJ1-2; possible D gene TRBD1, 6 bases. Germline V gene data show CDR1 as MGHDK and CDR2 as SYGVNS. V gave up 4 bases and J gave up 8 bases, with 20 bases separating them. The CDR3 totals 15 residues.

The chain is built from TRBV10-1 and TRBJ2-3; 7 bases agree with TRBD2. Germline V lookup: CDR1 WNHNN, CDR2 SYGVQD (reference sequence). CDR3 length: 12 amino acids. The trim removed 3 bases at V and 14 bases at J, leaving 8 bases unmatched. CDR3 sequence reads: CASSDWTRVVYF. In nucleotides, the CDR3 is TGCGCCAGCAGTGACTGGACTAGAGTAGTGTATTTT.

V usage is TRBV11-3 and J usage is TRBJ2-2; TRBD1 matches 7 bases. The CDR3 spans 17 residues. Per the germline V gene, CDR1 is SGHNT and CDR2 is YENEEA. V was pared by 5 bases and J by 7 bases, with 16 bases of the junction left unmatched. The CDR3 DNA is TGTGCCAGCAGCACCAGAACAGGGGCCCCCAACGACGGGGAGCTGTTTTTT. It encodes CASSTRTGAPNDGELFF. The full variable domain, rest sourced from reference TRBV11-3 and TRBJ2-2, is EAGVVQSPRYKIIEKKQPVAFWCNPISGHNTLYWYLQNLGQGPELLIRYENEEAVDDSQLPKDRFSAERLKGVDSTLKIQPAELGDSAVYLCASSTRTGAPNDGELFFGEGSRLTVL.

The table lists this clone with a few counts. V gene TRBV19 combines with J gene TRBJ1-5; 9 nucleotides agree with TRBD1. The germline gives CDR1 LNHDA, CDR2 SQIVND (reference sequence). The V segment lost 4 bases and the J segment 4 bases; nucleotides outside the gene matches: 5. The CDR3 is 15 amino acids. CDR3 residues: CASSTQTGGNQPQHF. The DNA of the CDR3 is TGTGCCAGTAGTACCCAGACAGGGGGGAATCAGCCCCAGCATTTT.

V and J are TRBV7-9 and TRBJ2-1; 7 positions agree with TRBD1. The V gene end was trimmed by 4 bases and the J gene end by 5 bases; junction bases not matched to a gene: 17. The CDR3 totals 18 residues. Germline CDR1 SEHNR, CDR2 FQNEAQ (reference sequence). In nucleotides, the CDR3 is TGTGCCAGCAGCTACCCCCTCATGACAGGGAATCCCAACAATGAGCAGTTCTTC. It yields the protein CASSYPLMTGNPNNEQFF. The full variable domain, its missing parts supplied by reference TRBV7-9 and TRBJ2-1, is DTGVSQNPRHKITKRGQNVTFRCDPISEHNRLYWYRQTLGQGPEFLTYFQNEAQLEKSRLLSDRFSAERPKGSFSTLEIQRTEQGDSAMYLCASSYPLMTGNPNNEQFFGPGTRLTVL.

V is TRBV2 and J is TRBJ1-1, with 8 bases fitting TRBD1. The CDR3 consists of 14 residues. The J segment lost 3 bases and the V segment lost 7 bases, leaving 7 bases of the junction unmatched. CDR1 is SNHLY, CDR2 FYNNEI, per germline. CDR3 DNA: TGTGCCAGCACTCAGGGGGCGTTGGACACTGAAGCTTTCTTT. It translates to CASTQGALDTEAFF. Together with reference TRBV2 and TRBJ1-1, the CDR3 gives the full variable domain: EPEVTQTPSHQVTQMGQEVILRCVPISNHLYFYWYRQILGQKVEFLVSFYNNEISEKSEIFDDQFSVERPDGSNFTLKIRSTKLEDSAMYFCASTQGALDTEAFFGQGTRLTVV.

This chain uses TRBV28 with TRBJ1-1; a weak D match, TRBD1 (6 bases). CDR3 length equals 15 residues. Germline V gene lookup returns CDR1 MDHEN and CDR2 SYDVKM. V lost 4 bases and J lost 4, with 16 bases in between. The CDR3 DNA sequence: TGTGCCAGCAGTTCCCCCCCGACAGGTCGCACTGAAGCTTTCTTT. This translates into CASSSPPTGRTEAFF.

The chain has TRBV30 and TRBJ1-2; D may be TRBD1 (5 bases). Trimming took off 7 bases at V and 0 bases at J, with 18 bases between the two ends. Germline V CDR1 and CDR2: GTSNPN, SVGIG (reference sequence). The CDR3 covers 15 residues. This chain's CDR3 is CASPQGQTSNYGYTF. For the CDR3, the DNA is TGTGCCTCCCCCCAGGGCCAAACTTCTAACTATGGCTACACCTTC. Drawing the rest from reference TRBV30 and TRBJ1-2, the complete variable domain is SQTIHQWPATLVQPVGSPLSLECTVEGTSNPNLYWYRQAAGRGLQLLFYSVGIGQISSEVPQNLSASRPQDRQFILSSKKLLLSDSGFYLCASPQGQTSNYGYTFGSGTRLTVV.

The chain employs TRBV2 and TRBJ2-7; 7 bases align to TRBD2. Germline CDR1 reads SNHLY; CDR2 reads FYNNEI. Trimming cost V 11 bases and J 2 bases; bases outside gene matches: 6. This CDR3 has 12 residues. CDR3 bases: TGTGCCGGTCGGGGGGATACCTACGAGCAGTACTTC. This codes for CAGRGDTYEQYF.